Listed below are T cell receptor beta chains from one sample, sequenced in a study of blood T cell repertoires in COVID-19. The assay was immunoSEQ multiplex PCR, and TCRdb's table has in-frame clones only and misses some. The table lists some 45,000 clones, more than 65% of them singletons. The material sequenced was peripheral blood. The receptors were sampled from a woman aged 60-75 years with acute or convalescent COVID-19. The CDR3 runs from the conserved cysteine through the conserved F or W. A D gene is named only where the DNA matches it firmly. Clone size is given for some rows only: seen once, a few or many times, or a class if the clone is expanded.

clone size	J gene	V gene	D gene	CDR3 DNA	CDR3 protein
.	TRBJ1-1	TRBV5-4	TRBD1	TGTGCCAGCAGCGACGGGACAGATAACACTGAAGCTTTCTTT	CASSDGTDNTEAFF
.	TRBJ2-1	TRBV18	.	TGTGCCAGCTCACCTGGGGCCAGCGATGAGCAGTTCTTC	CASSPGASDEQFF
.	TRBJ2-2	TRBV12-3/TRBV12-4	.	TGTGCCAGCACCAAAAACACCGGGGAGCTGTTTTTT	CASTKNTGELFF
.	TRBJ2-3	TRBV6-6	.	TGTGCCAGCAGTAACCCGGGACTGGCGGCAGATACGCAGTATTTT	CASSNPGLAADTQYF
.	TRBJ2-5	TRBV15	.	TGTGCCTCAACAGACCCCTACGGGACCCAGTACTTC	CASTDPYGTQYF
.	TRBJ2-5	TRBV29-1	TRBD2	TGCAGCTTCCTAGCGGATCAAGAGACCCAGTACTTC	CSFLADQETQYF
.	TRBJ2-3	TRBV23-1	TRBD1	TGCGCCAGCAGTTCCGGGACAGGGGCCCCCACAGATACGCAGTATTTT	CASSSGTGAPTDTQYF
.	TRBJ2-5	TRBV29-1	TRBD2	TGCAGCGTTGGAACTAGCGGTGGAGCAAGGGAGACCCAGTACTTC	CSVGTSGGARETQYF
.	TRBJ1-3	TRBV5-6	.	TGTGCCAGCAGCTTTGACCGGGGAGGTGGAAACACCATATATTTT	CASSFDRGGGNTIYF
.	TRBJ1-2	TRBV18	.	TGTGCCAGCTCACCCGACAGTCTTGATGGCTACACCTTC	CASSPDSLDGYTF
.	TRBJ1-1	TRBV7-8	.	TGTGCCAGCAGCCACAGGAGCATGAACACTGAAGCTTTCTTT	CASSHRSMNTEAFF
few	TRBJ2-7	TRBV13	TRBD1	TGTGCCAGCAGCTTACTTAGACAGGGTCGTCGCGAGCAGTACTTC	CASSLLRQGRREQYF
.	TRBJ2-2	TRBV6-5	.	TGTGCCACCCAGAAAGACACCGGGGAGCTGTTTTTT	CATQKDTGELFF
.	TRBJ2-7	TRBV6-5	TRBD2	TGTGCCAGCAGCTCCAGCGGGGGGACCTACGAGCAGTACTTC	CASSSSGGTYEQYF
.	TRBJ2-2	TRBV11-1	TRBD1	TGTGCCAGCAGCCCGGGACAGGGGACCGGGGAGCTGTTTTTT	CASSPGQGTGELFF
.	TRBJ1-4	TRBV4-3	TRBD1	TGCGCCAGCAGCCCCAAGGGAGACAGGGGTGAAAAACTGTTTTTT	CASSPKGDRGEKLFF
.	TRBJ2-2	TRBV7-7	TRBD1	TGTGCTAGCAGCCTCACGTTGGACAGGGCCGACACCGGGGAGCTGTTTTTT	CASSLTLDRADTGELFF
once	TRBJ2-4	TRBV7-2	TRBD1	TGTGCCAGCAGCCTGGACAGGGGGCGATCAAACATTCAGTACTTC	CASSLDRGRSNIQYF
once	TRBJ2-5	TRBV6-6	.	TGTGCCAGCAGTTACACCGGGACAACCCAAGAGACCCAGTACTTC	CASSYTGTTQETQYF
.	TRBJ1-2	TRBV7-9	TRBD1	TGTGCCAGCAGCCCAGGGACAGGGGCAGGCTACACCTTC	CASSPGTGAGYTF
.	TRBJ2-1	TRBV24-1	.	TGTGCCACCAGTGTCCACGCCAGGGTATATACCTACAATGAGCAGTTCTTC	CATSVHARVYTYNEQFF
.	TRBJ2-7	TRBV30	TRBD1	TGTGCCTGGAGTTCGGGACAGGGGGAGTACTTC	CAWSSGQGEYF
once	TRBJ1-3	TRBV19	.	TGTGCCAGTAGTACCCAGGGCCTCGGAAACACCATATATTTT	CASSTQGLGNTIYF
.	TRBJ1-3	TRBV15	.	TGTGCCACCAGCGTTGGAGTCTCTGGAAACACCATATATTTT	CATSVGVSGNTIYF
.	TRBJ1-4	TRBV3-1/TRBV3-2	.	TGTGCCAGCAGCCAAGACAGGGAAAAACTGTTTTTT	CASSQDREKLFF
.	TRBJ1-5	TRBV15	.	TGTGCCACCAGCGAAGGGGGATGGCAGCCCCAGCATTTT	CATSEGGWQPQHF
once	TRBJ2-1	TRBV29-1	.	TGCAGCGTTGCAGGTACAGTGGACAATGAGCAGTTCTTC	CSVAGTVDNEQFF
once	TRBJ2-7	TRBV3-1/TRBV3-2	.	TGTGCCAGCAGCCAACAGGGGCTCGAGCAGTACTTC	CASSQQGLEQYF
.	TRBJ1-5	TRBV19	.	TGTGCCAGTAGCCACGACAGTCTAACGCCCCAGCATTTT	CASSHDSLTPQHF
once	TRBJ2-3	TRBV11-2	TRBD2	TGTGCCAGCAGCTTACTAGCGGGGGGGGATACGCAGTATTTT	CASSLLAGGDTQYF
.	TRBJ2-3	TRBV24-1	TRBD2	TGTGCCACCAGTGATGGGACTAGCGGGCCTGACACAGATACGCAGTATTTT	CATSDGTSGPDTDTQYF
.	TRBJ1-2	TRBV5-1	.	TGCGCCAGCAGCCCACTACAAAGTTTCTCGAGCGGCTACACCTTC	CASSPLQSFSSGYTF
.	TRBJ1-1	TRBV5-8	TRBD1	TGTGCCAGCAGCTTCGTACAGGGGCGAGGCGAAGCTTTCTTT	CASSFVQGRGEAFF
.	TRBJ2-2	TRBV5-1	.	TGCGCCAGCAGCTTGACGGTCACCGGGGAGCTGTTTTTT	CASSLTVTGELFF
.	TRBJ2-7	TRBV6-5	TRBD1	TGTGCCAGCCGGCGGGACAGGGCTTACGAGCAGTACTTC	CASRRDRAYEQYF
once	TRBJ1-2	TRBV9	TRBD1	TGTGCCAGCAGCGTAGTCAACAGGGGCGGCTACACCTTC	CASSVVNRGGYTF
.	TRBJ1-1	TRBV7-9	.	TGTGCCAGCAGCTTGGACACCGCGAACACTGAAGCTTTCTTT	CASSLDTANTEAFF
.	TRBJ1-2	TRBV6-1	TRBD1	TGTGCCAGCAGTGAAACCCCGAGACAGGGGTACACCTTC	CASSETPRQGYTF
.	TRBJ2-2	TRBV24-1	.	TGTGCCACCAGTTACAGCCCAACCGGGGAGCTGTTTTTT	CATSYSPTGELFF
few	TRBJ2-2	TRBV5-1	.	TGCGCCAGCAGCTCACAGGGTGCCGGGGAGCTGTTTTTT	CASSSQGAGELFF
.	TRBJ2-1	TRBV6-2/TRBV6-3	.	TGTGCCAGCAGCAGGCTAGCCTACAATGAGCAGTTCTTC	CASSRLAYNEQFF
.	TRBJ1-2	TRBV7-2	.	TGTGCCAGCAGCTTAGACACCAGTAACTATGGCTACACCTTC	CASSLDTSNYGYTF
.	TRBJ1-4	TRBV6-5	.	TGTGCCAGCAGCCCCAGGGGCACTAATGAAAAACTGTTTTTT	CASSPRGTNEKLFF
.	TRBJ1-2	TRBV15	.	TGTGCCACCAGCAGGTCTGGGGGCAACTATGGCTACACCTTC	CATSRSGGNYGYTF
.	TRBJ1-2	TRBV5-4	.	TGTGCCAGCAGCTTGAAGCCAGGGCCTTATGGCTACACCTTC	CASSLKPGPYGYTF
.	TRBJ2-7	TRBV5-4	TRBD2	TGTGCCAGCAGCTTGGATGGCGGGGGGTACTACGAGCAGTACTTC	CASSLDGGGYYEQYF
.	TRBJ2-3	TRBV2	TRBD2	TGTGCCAGCAAACAGATTAGCGCGGGGGGAGATACGCAGTATTTT	CASKQISAGGDTQYF
.	TRBJ2-7	TRBV5-1	TRBD1	TGCGCCAGCAGCCCTTCGCGACAGGGGGCGCGGGAGCAGTACTTC	CASSPSRQGAREQYF
once	TRBJ2-1	TRBV7-9	TRBD2	TGTGCCAGCAGCTTAGTAGCGGGGGGCCCGAGGGATGAGCAGTTCTTC	CASSLVAGGPRDEQFF
.	TRBJ2-3	TRBV5-4	TRBD2	TGTGCCAGCAGCTTAGGCGGGGGGGCAGATACGCAGTATTTT	CASSLGGGADTQYF
.	TRBJ2-1	TRBV2	TRBD1	TGTGCCAGCAGTAACTTACCGGGACAGGGGGCCTTCTACAATGAGCAGTTCTTC	CASSNLPGQGAFYNEQFF
.	TRBJ2-5	TRBV2	TRBD2	TGTGCCAGCAGAGCGGGGGCCTGGGAGACCCAGTACTTC	CASRAGAWETQYF
.	TRBJ2-1	TRBV13	TRBD2	TGTGCCAGCAGCCTAACTAGCGGGATTAATGAGCAGTTCTTC	CASSLTSGINEQFF
.	TRBJ1-1	TRBV3-1/TRBV3-2	.	TGTGCCAGCAGCCAAGGGGGGCGCCCTGAAGCTTTCTTT	CASSQGGRPEAFF
.	TRBJ1-2	TRBV7-2	TRBD1	TGTGCCAGCAGCCCGGGACAGGGGCCCTATGGCTACACCTTC	CASSPGQGPYGYTF
.	TRBJ2-5	TRBV10-3	.	TGTGCCATCAGTGAGTCAGGGGAACGAGAGACCCAGTACTTC	CAISESGERETQYF
.	TRBJ1-3	TRBV20-1	.	TGCAGTGCTAGTTCCGGGAGCTCTGGAAACACCATATATTTT	CSASSGSSGNTIYF